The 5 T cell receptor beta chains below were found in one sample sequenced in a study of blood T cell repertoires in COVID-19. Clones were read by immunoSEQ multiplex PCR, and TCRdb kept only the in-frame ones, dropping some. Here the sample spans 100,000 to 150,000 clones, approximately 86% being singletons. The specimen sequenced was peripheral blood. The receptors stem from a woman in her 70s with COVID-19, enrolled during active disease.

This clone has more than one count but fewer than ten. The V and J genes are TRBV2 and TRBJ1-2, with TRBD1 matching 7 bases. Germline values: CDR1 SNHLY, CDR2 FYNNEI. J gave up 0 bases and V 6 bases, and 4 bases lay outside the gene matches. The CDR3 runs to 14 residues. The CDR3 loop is CASRDRIANYGYTF. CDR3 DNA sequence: TGTGCCAGCAGGGACAGGATAGCTAACTATGGCTACACCTTC.

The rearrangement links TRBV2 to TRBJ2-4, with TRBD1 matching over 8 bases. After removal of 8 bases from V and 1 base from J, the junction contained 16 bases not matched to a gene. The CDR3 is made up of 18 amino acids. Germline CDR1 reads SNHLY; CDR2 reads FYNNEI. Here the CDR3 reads CASWAGQGTRLAKNIQYF. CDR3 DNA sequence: TGTGCCAGCTGGGCTGGACAGGGCACGAGACTGGCCAAAAACATTCAGTACTTC.

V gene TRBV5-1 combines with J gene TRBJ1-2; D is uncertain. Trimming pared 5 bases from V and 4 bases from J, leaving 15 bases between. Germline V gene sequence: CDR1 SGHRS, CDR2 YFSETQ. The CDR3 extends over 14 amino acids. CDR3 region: CASRPEGSSYGYTF. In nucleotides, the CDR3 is TGCGCCAGCAGGCCGGAGGGCAGCTCCTATGGCTACACCTTC. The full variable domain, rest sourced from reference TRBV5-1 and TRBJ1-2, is KAGVTQTPRYLIKTRGQQVTLSCSPISGHRSVSWYQQTPGQGLQFLFEYFSETQRNKGNFPGRFSGRQFSNSRSEMNVSTLELGDSALYLCASRPEGSSYGYTFGSGTRLTVV.

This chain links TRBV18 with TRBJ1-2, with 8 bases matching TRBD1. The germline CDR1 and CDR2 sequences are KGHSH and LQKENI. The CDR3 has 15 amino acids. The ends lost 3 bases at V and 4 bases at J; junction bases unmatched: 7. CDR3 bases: TGTGCCAGCTCACCGAACACGGACAGGGTCTATGGCTACACCTTC. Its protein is CASSPNTDRVYGYTF.

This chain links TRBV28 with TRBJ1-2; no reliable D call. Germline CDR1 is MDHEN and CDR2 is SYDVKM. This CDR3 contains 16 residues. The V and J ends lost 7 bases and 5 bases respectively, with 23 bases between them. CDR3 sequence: CASNGFTIGMGYGYTF. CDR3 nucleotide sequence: TGTGCCAGCAACGGGTTTACTATCGGGATGGGTTATGGCTACACCTTC.